Shown below are 28 T cell receptor beta chains from a single sample sequenced in a study of low-dose radiotherapy and immunotherapy resistance in tumors. TRAV and TRBV primers primed cDNA for both TCRalpha and TCRbeta. Using a constant-region primer together with a V-primer adapter, TCRs were subjected to about 20 PCR cycles of amplification. In TCRdb, the reads were re-called with MiXCR into one record per CDR3 protein. This sample carries tens of thousands of distinct CDR3 sequences, 9.4% of them seen once, and the ten largest clones take about 1%. Regarding time point: before trial treatment. This sample comprised PBMCs, obtained before treatment. Every receptor here comes from a male donor with prostate cancer.

There are many counts of this clonotype. The chain carries TRBV2 and TRBJ1-1; 9 nucleotides align to TRBD1. This CDR3 spans 12 amino acids. V was pared by 7 bases and J by 6 bases, with 3 bases of the junction left unmatched. Germline lookup yields CDR1 SNHLY and CDR2 FYNNEI. This CDR3 is CASKRQGAEAFF. The CDR3 bases are TGTGCCAGCAAGAGACAGGGGGCTGAAGCTTTCTTT.

The sample holds many counts of this clonotype. This chain joins TRBV4-3 and TRBJ2-3; D is possibly TRBD2 (6 bases). The CDR3 runs 17 residues. The germline V gene encodes CDR1 LGHNA and CDR2 YSLEER. V shed 0 bases and J shed 2 bases, with 15 bases lying between them. In nucleotides, the CDR3 is TGCGCCAGCAGCCAAGAGACGCTAGCGTACAACACAGATACGCAGTATTTT. Protein: CASSQETLAYNTDTQYF.

This clonotype occurred many times. This chain joins TRBV11-2 and TRBJ2-4; no reliable D call. The CDR3 length is 15 residues. V dropped 3 bases and J dropped 0 bases, with 9 bases sitting between them. Per the germline V gene, CDR1 is SGHAT and CDR2 is FQNNGV. The CDR3 protein is CASSLADLAKNIQYF. In nucleotides, the CDR3 is TGTGCCAGCAGCTTGGCGGACCTAGCCAAAAACATTCAGTACTTC.

This clonotype came up many times. This chain uses TRBV6-2 or TRBV6-3 with TRBJ2-7; D not certain. CDR3 length equals 13 residues. V was pared by 5 bases and J by 0 bases, with 8 bases between. Germline CDR1 and CDR2: MNHEY and SVGEGT. The CDR3 spells CASSNPGSYEQYF. CDR3 bases: TGTGCCAGCAGTAACCCAGGCTCCTACGAGCAGTACTTC.

The table lists this clonotype with many counts. V is TRBV3-1 and J is TRBJ2-3; D remains unclear. The CDR3 extends over 14 amino acids. The germline V gene encodes CDR1 LGHDT and CDR2 YNNKEL (reference sequence). V shed 0 bases and J shed 2 bases, with 6 bases lying between them. The CDR3 DNA reads as TGTGCCAGCAGCCAAGAACGGTACACAGATACGCAGTATTTT. Its protein product is CASSQERYTDTQYF.

This clonotype was seen at least ten times. The chain carries TRBV7-8 and TRBJ2-3; TRBD2 agrees at 9 bases. Germline CDR1 reads SGHVS; CDR2 reads FQNEAQ. CDR3 size: 15 residues. V lost 6 bases, J lost 3 bases, and 7 bases stayed unmatched. DNA for the CDR3: TGTGCCAGCAGTCCCGGACTAGCGAAAACAGATACGCAGTATTTT. Translation: CASSPGLAKTDTQYF. Full variable domain (rest looked up from reference TRBV7-8 and TRBJ2-3): GAGVSQSPRYKVAKRGQDVALRCDPISGHVSLFWYQQALGQGPEFLTYFQNEAQLDKSGLPSDRFFAERPEGSVSTLKIQRTQQEDSAVYLCASSPGLAKTDTQYFGPGTRLTVL.

At least ten counts were recorded for this clonotype. The V call is TRBV7-2, the J call TRBJ2-2; D gene ambiguous. CDR1 and CDR2 (germline): SGHTA, FQGNSA. V was clipped by 2 bases and J by 5 bases, with 15 bases between them. The CDR3 runs to 16 residues. The CDR3 region has the DNA TGTGCCAGCAGCTTATCGGCCTCAGAGGTGACCGGGGAGCTGTTTTTT. As protein: CASSLSASEVTGELFF.

This clonotype was counted ten times or more. V usage is TRBV4-1 and J usage is TRBJ2-3; the match to TRBD2 covers 7 bases. Germline V gene sequence: CDR1 MGHRA, CDR2 YSYEKL. This CDR3 spans 16 amino acids. The junction had 7 bases not matched to a gene; V was cut back by 1 base and J by 3 bases. The CDR3 nucleotides are TGCGCCAGCAGCCAAGCCAGCGGGGCTAGTACAGATACGCAGTATTTT. It is translated as CASSQASGASTDTQYF.

This clonotype was seen many times. The chain links TRBV4-3 to TRBJ2-7; possibly TRBD2 for D (6 bases). Germline CDR1 and CDR2: LGHNA and YSLEER. This CDR3 comprises 17 residues. The germline V and J ends were trimmed by 0 bases and 0 bases, with 15 bases remaining between them. CDR3 bases: TGCGCCAGCAGCCAAGAACTAATCGGGACTTCCTCCTACGAGCAGTACTTC. It translates to CASSQELIGTSSYEQYF.

The rearrangement uses TRBV2 and TRBJ2-2; 8 bases agree with TRBD2. Germline loops: CDR1 SNHLY, CDR2 FYNNEI. This CDR3 comprises 17 residues. V gave up 4 bases and J gave up 0 bases; unmatched junction bases: 7. The CDR3 reads CASSVRTSGSNTGELFF. The CDR3 coding sequence is TGTGCCAGCAGTGTCCGAACTAGCGGATCGAACACCGGGGAGCTGTTTTTT.

At least ten counts were recorded for this clonotype. One junction end disagrees with the germline gene, perhaps due to a read error. The gene calls are TRBV6-2 or TRBV6-3 and TRBJ2-1, with D maybe TRBD2 (5 bases). Germline CDR1 MNHEY, CDR2 SVGEGT. This CDR3 comprises 12 residues. The CDR3 here is CASSYSDMAGVF. DNA for the CDR3: TGTGCCAGCAGTTACTCGGATATGGCCGGGGTCTTC.

The chain combines TRBV5-1 with TRBJ2-7; perhaps D is TRBD1 or TRBD2 (5 bases each). The CDR3 covers 12 residues. Trimming took 2 bases from V and 5 from J, leaving 8 bases between them. CDR1 is SGHRS, CDR2 YFSETQ, per germline. The CDR3 sequence: CASSFRDHEQYF. The CDR3 DNA follows: TGCGCCAGCAGCTTCCGGGACCACGAGCAGTACTTC.

This clonotype has at least ten counts. The rearrangement links TRBV30 to TRBJ2-1; TRBD2 matches 12 bases. Germline CDR1 reads GTSNPN; CDR2 reads SVGIG (reference sequence). The CDR3 sequence is 16 residues long. J gave up 8 bases and V 2 bases, and 10 bases lay outside the gene matches. The DNA of the CDR3 is TGTGCCTGGAGTTCCCTGACTAGCGGGAGTTTAGATGAGCAGTTCTTC. Protein: CAWSSLTSGSLDEQFF.

The sample holds many counts of this clonotype. This chain uses TRBV29-1 with TRBJ2-5, with 9 bases that match TRBD2. CDR1 is SQVTM and CDR2 is ANQGSEA in the germline V gene. After removal of 4 bases from V and 0 bases from J, the junction contained 6 bases not matched to a gene. The CDR3 has 15 amino acids. The CDR3 sequence is CSVAFSSGNQETQYF. The DNA for the CDR3 is TGCAGCGTTGCTTTTTCTAGCGGGAACCAAGAGACCCAGTACTTC.

This clonotype was detected ten times or more. The CDR3 nucleotides are TGTGCCAGCAGCAGAGACACATCGGGTGAACAGCCCCAGCATTTT. Its translation: CASSRDTSGEQPQHF. V is TRBV7-9 and J is TRBJ1-5; D unresolved. Germline V CDR1 and CDR2: SEHNR, FQNEAQ (reference sequence). Between the trimmed V and J ends, which lost 5 bases and 7 bases, there was a span of 18 bases. The CDR3 is 15 amino acids.

This clonotype was detected ten times or more. The chain couples TRBV23-1 to TRBJ1-3, with D unresolved. TRBV23-1 is labeled an ORF, and its function is uncertain. This CDR3 contains 15 residues. V gave up 4 bases and J gave up 4 bases, with 14 bases separating them. CDR3 protein: CASSRSLSSGNTIYF. DNA of the CDR3: TGCGCCAGCAGTCGCTCGTTGAGTTCGGGAAACACCATATATTTT.

This clonotype was recorded many times. This sequence joins TRBV7-2 and TRBJ1-3; D remains unclear. Trimming pared 2 bases from V and 0 bases from J, leaving 20 bases between. The length of the CDR3 is 19 residues. The V gene's germline CDR1 is SGHTA and CDR2 FQGNSA. The CDR3 loop is CASSLIWPRTESSGNTIYF. The CDR3 coding sequence is TGTGCCAGCAGCTTAATCTGGCCGAGAACCGAGAGCTCTGGAAACACCATATATTTT.

This clonotype was detected many times. V gene TRBV6-5 combines with J gene TRBJ1-2; no clear D. V was pared by 6 bases and J by 0 bases, with 17 bases between. Germline lookup yields CDR1 MNHEY and CDR2 SVGAGI. The CDR3 loop spans 16 amino acids. This CDR3 reads CASSSSRADTNYGYTF. CDR3 nucleotide sequence: TGTGCCAGCAGCTCCTCGAGGGCCGACACTAACTATGGCTACACCTTC.

This clonotype was detected many times. This chain links TRBV7-2 with TRBJ2-5; tentative D call: TRBD2 (6 bases). Trimming pared 5 bases from V and 4 bases from J, leaving 17 bases between. The CDR3 totals 15 residues. The germline CDR1 and CDR2 sequences are SGHTA and FQGNSA. CDR3: CASSLGPTRGETQYF. The DNA for the CDR3 is TGTGCCAGCAGCCTGGGGCCGACTAGGGGAGAGACCCAGTACTTC.

At least ten counts were recorded for this clonotype. This chain joins TRBV4-2 and TRBJ2-1, with 13 bases that match TRBD2. The germline V gene encodes CDR1 LGHNA and CDR2 YNFKEQ. V was clipped by 0 bases and J by 7 bases; unmatched bases: 6. The CDR3 consists of 17 residues. CDR3 DNA sequence: TGTGCCAGCAGCCAAGAACTAGCGGGAGGGCCATTGAATGAGCAGTTCTTC. This translates into CASSQELAGGPLNEQFF.

At least ten counts were recorded for this clonotype. The chain has TRBV28 and TRBJ1-4; 8 nucleotides line up with TRBD1. Germline CDR1 is MDHEN and CDR2 is SYDVKM. This CDR3 has 16 amino acids. V lost 5 bases, J lost 8 bases, and 13 bases stayed unmatched. CDR3 nucleotides: TGTGCCAGCAGTATACTATCCAGGGGGCTCGGGGAAAAACTGTTTTTT. Translation gives CASSILSRGLGEKLFF.

In its sample, this clonotype was seen many times. The rearrangement links TRBV18 to TRBJ2-1; D is undetermined. Germline lookup yields CDR1 KGHSH and CDR2 LQKENI. V lost 2 bases to trimming and J lost 3 bases, with 14 bases between them. The CDR3 is 16 residues long. CDR3 nucleotides: TGTGCCAGCTCACCAGGGGTTGGAAGGAGCTACAATGAGCAGTTCTTC. Translated, it gives CASSPGVGRSYNEQFF.

In its sample, this clonotype was seen many times. V gene TRBV20-1 combines with J gene TRBJ2-7; 10 nucleotides align to TRBD2. The germline gives CDR1 DFQATT, CDR2 SNEGSKA (reference sequence). V trimming: 0 bases; J trimming: 1 base; junction bases outside the gene matches: 3. This CDR3 has 15 amino acids. The CDR3 region has the DNA TGCAGTGCTAGAGATCAAGCGGGAGGGTCCTACGAGCAGTACTTC. Protein sequence: CSARDQAGGSYEQYF.

The CDR3 sequence is CATSGTVNNEQFF. As DNA, the CDR3 is TGTGCCACCAGTGGAACAGTCAACAATGAGCAGTTCTTC. The chain is built from TRBV24-1 and TRBJ2-1; D gene ambiguous. CDR3 size: 13 residues. V lost 5 bases and J lost 5, with 9 bases in between. Germline V gives CDR1 KGHDR, CDR2 SFDVKD.

The table lists this clonotype with many counts. The rearrangement joins TRBV7-2 to TRBJ1-6; unclear D gene. The V end was cut by 4 bases, the J end by 11 bases, with 12 bases between. This CDR3 spans 13 amino acids. In germline, CDR1 is SGHTA, CDR2 FQGNSA. CDR3 sequence reads: CASSSGRVAPLHF. The DNA for the CDR3 is TGTGCCAGCAGCTCCGGTCGGGTAGCACCCCTCCACTTT. The full variable domain, with the rest looked up from reference TRBV7-2 and TRBJ1-6, is GAGVSQSPSNKVTEKGKDVELRCDPISGHTALYWYRQSLGQGLEFLIYFQGNSAPDKSGLPSDRFSAERTGGSVSTLTIQRTQQEDSAVYLCASSSGRVAPLHFGNGTRLTVT.

Ten or more counts support this clonotype. The gene calls are TRBV5-4 and TRBJ1-1; 9 bases fit TRBD1. CDR1 and CDR2 (germline): SGHNT, YYREEE (reference sequence). Trimming cost V 4 bases and J 1 base; bases outside gene matches: 5. The CDR3 spans 15 residues. The CDR3 is CASSVPQGANTEAFF. DNA of the CDR3: TGTGCCAGCAGCGTCCCACAGGGGGCGAACACTGAAGCTTTCTTT.

This clonotype was seen repeatedly, ten times or more. V usage is TRBV11-2 and J usage is TRBJ2-5; D remains ambiguous. Germline V gives CDR1 SGHAT, CDR2 FQNNGV. CDR3 length: 15 amino acids. V lost 1 base to trimming and J lost 1 base, with 10 bases between them. In DNA form, the CDR3 reads TGTGCCAGCAGCTTAGTAGGCCACAGCCAAGAGACCCAGTACTTC. Protein product: CASSLVGHSQETQYF.

This clonotype was recorded many times. The V call is TRBV6-2 or TRBV6-3, the J call TRBJ2-7, with 13 bases aligning to TRBD2. Germline values: CDR1 MNHEY, CDR2 SVGEGT. V shed 0 bases and J 6 bases; nucleotides not matched to a gene: 5. The CDR3 is 16 residues long. As DNA, the CDR3 is TGTGCCAGCAGTTACTCCTCGACTAGCGGGAGGTTCGAGCAGTACTTC. Amino acid sequence: CASSYSSTSGRFEQYF.